This TCR beta chain was identified in a study of OX40 agonist ivuxolimab in advanced cancers. At the level of the study: Prior anti-PD-1, anti-PD-L1 or anti-CTLA-4 therapy did not bar entry, and 30% to 40% had some.

This clone was found a few times. CDR1 is LNHDA, CDR2 SQIVND, per germline (reference sequence). Trimming took off 3 bases at V and 1 base at J, with 12 bases between the two ends. There are 15 residues in the CDR3. The method was immunoSEQ multiplex PCR; TCRdb's version includes in-frame clones alone and lacks a portion of them. Seen here are tens of thousands of clones, 70% to 90% observed once, and the top ten hold 14% to 15%. At cycle 4 day 1, cycle 7 day 1, and baseline, blood was sampled. The material sequenced was CD4+ or CD8+ T cells sorted from blood, taken in a trial of the OX40 agonist ivuxolimab. The source of this sequence is an adult with an advanced solid tumor such as melanoma, head and neck, liver or kidney cancer. J is TRBJ1-1 and V is TRBV19; unclear D gene. CDR3 amino acids: CASSIRAPGNTEAFF. The CDR3 DNA sequence: TGTGCCAGTAGTATTAGGGCCCCGGGGAACACTGAAGCTTTCTTT. The variable domain in full, completed from reference TRBV19 and TRBJ1-1, reads DGGITQSPKYLFRKEGQNVTLSCEQNLNHDAMYWYRQDPGQGLRLIYYSQIVNDFQKGDIAEGYSVSREKKESFPLTVTSAQKNPTAFYLCASSIRAPGNTEAFFGQGTRLTVV.